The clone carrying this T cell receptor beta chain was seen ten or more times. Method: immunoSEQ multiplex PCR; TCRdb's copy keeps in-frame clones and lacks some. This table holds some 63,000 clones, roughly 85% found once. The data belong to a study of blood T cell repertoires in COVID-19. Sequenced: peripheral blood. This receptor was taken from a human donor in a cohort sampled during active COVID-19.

The CDR3 bases are TGCGCCAGCAGCCTCCGGGACAGGGCCTATAATTCACCCCTCCACTTT. Encoded protein: CASSLRDRAYNSPLHF. The rearrangement links TRBV4-3 to TRBJ1-6; 9 positions match TRBD1. This CDR3 is built from 16 residues. Germline V gene sequence: CDR1 LGHNA, CDR2 YSLEER. J gave up 2 bases and V 4 bases, and 3 bases lay outside the gene matches.